These 23 T cell receptor beta chains originate from one sample sequenced in a study of technical replicates of blood from several donors. Clones were sequenced by immunoSEQ multiplex PCR, and TCRdb holds only the in-frame ones, with some missing. The sample consists of around 76,000 clones, less than 99% of them appearing once. The sample was T cells isolated from PBMCs. The receptor source for this set is a human donor in good health.

The chain recombines TRBV2 with TRBJ1-4; D ambiguous. Per germline, CDR1 SNHLY and CDR2 FYNNEI. This CDR3 spans 14 amino acids. The V end was cut by 2 bases, the J end by 4 bases, with 8 bases between. CDR3 loop: CASSERGSNEKLFF. The DNA for the CDR3 is TGTGCCAGCAGTGAACGGGGAAGTAATGAAAAACTGTTTTTT.

The rearrangement uses TRBV6-5 and TRBJ1-5; D unclear. Trimming left V 2 bases short and J 11 bases short, with 16 bases between. Germline values: CDR1 MNHEY, CDR2 SVGAGI. There are 14 residues in the CDR3. The CDR3 reads CASSYGAGHTAQHF. The CDR3, as DNA: TGTGCCAGCAGTTACGGCGCAGGTCATACAGCCCAGCATTTT.

This clone was detected only once. This rearrangement joins TRBV19 to TRBJ1-5; 8 positions match TRBD1. The junction had 6 bases not matched to a gene; V was cut back by 7 bases and J by 7 bases. The CDR3 has 13 amino acids. Germline CDR1 LNHDA, CDR2 SQIVND (reference sequence). This CDR3 reads CASTPDREQPQHF. The CDR3 DNA reads TGTGCCAGTACCCCGGACAGGGAACAGCCCCAGCATTTT.

The V gene is TRBV11-2, the J gene TRBJ2-5; 13 bases match TRBD2. V lost 4 bases to trimming and J lost 0 bases; unmatched junction nucleotides: 8. The CDR3 is made up of 18 amino acids. Germline V gene sequence: CDR1 SGHAT, CDR2 FQNNGV. The CDR3 sequence: CASSSPGLAGLYQETQYF. The DNA of the CDR3 is TGTGCCAGCAGCTCCCCGGGACTAGCGGGACTGTACCAAGAGACCCAGTACTTC.

This clone came up once. V gene TRBV6-1 combines with J gene TRBJ2-7, with TRBD1 matching 7 bases. Germline V gene lookup returns CDR1 MNHNS and CDR2 SASEGT. The junction had 9 bases not matched to a gene; V was cut back by 7 bases and J by 0 bases. The CDR3 sequence is 15 residues long. The CDR3 loop is CASKSTGTDSYEQYF. CDR3 coding DNA: TGTGCCAGCAAGAGCACCGGGACAGACTCCTACGAGCAGTACTTC.

This clone was detected only once. The chain combines TRBV18 with TRBJ2-7; TRBD2 might be the D (6 bases). V was pared by 3 bases and J by 1 base, with 7 bases between. This CDR3 region has 13 residues. Germline lookup yields CDR1 KGHSH and CDR2 LQKENI. The DNA of the CDR3 is TGTGCCAGCTCACCGGGGGGTTCCTACGAGCAGTACTTC. Translation gives CASSPGGSYEQYF.

This rearrangement joins TRBV6-5 to TRBJ2-4; 10 bases align to TRBD1. The CDR3 spans 13 residues. Germline V gene sequence: CDR1 MNHEY, CDR2 SVGAGI. Unmatched junction bases numbered 8, after V lost 9 bases and J lost 9 bases. This CDR3 reads CASGTGEGSIQYF. Here the CDR3 DNA reads TGTGCCAGTGGGACAGGGGAGGGGAGCATTCAGTACTTC.

In DNA form, the CDR3 reads TGCGCCAGCAGTAGCGGGGACCGTGCTAGCAATCAGCCCCAGCATTTT. Amino acids: CASSSGDRASNQPQHF. This chain joins TRBV5-1 and TRBJ1-5; D may be TRBD1 (5 bases). Trimming left V 5 bases short and J 0 bases short, with 15 bases between. This CDR3 spans 16 amino acids. Germline CDR1 is SGHRS and CDR2 is YFSETQ.

This chain uses TRBV27 with TRBJ1-2, with TRBD1 matching 7 bases. V was clipped by 4 bases and J by 3 bases; unmatched bases: 5. The CDR3 extends over 14 amino acids. Per germline, CDR1 MNHEY and CDR2 SMNVEV (reference sequence). The CDR3 nucleotides are TGTGCCAGCAGTTCCCGGGACAGCTACTATGGCTACACCTTC. The encoded protein is CASSSRDSYYGYTF.

The chain employs TRBV7-8 and TRBJ2-7, with 10 positions matching TRBD1. The V and J ends lost 0 bases and 2 bases, in that order; junction bases with no gene match: 7. CDR1 is SGHVS, CDR2 FQNEAQ, per germline. There are 17 residues in the CDR3. The CDR3 here is CASSLARGTGVPYEQYF. For the CDR3, the DNA is TGTGCCAGCAGCTTAGCGCGGGGGACAGGGGTTCCCTACGAGCAGTACTTC.

The V call is TRBV29-1, the J call TRBJ1-1; possible D gene TRBD1, 5 bases. This CDR3 comprises 13 residues. Germline V gene data show CDR1 as SQVTM and CDR2 as ANQGSEA. Trimming stripped 1 base from V and 7 bases from J, with 13 bases between. The CDR3 DNA is TGCAGCGTTGAAGGTATGGACATCCTTGAAGCTTTCTTT. As protein: CSVEGMDILEAFF.

The chain combines TRBV28 with TRBJ1-5; the match to TRBD1 covers 9 bases. The ends lost 4 bases at V and 5 bases at J; junction bases unmatched: 6. CDR3 length: 15 residues. The germline V gene encodes CDR1 MDHEN and CDR2 SYDVKM. The CDR3 protein is CASSSDRGHDQPQHF. The CDR3, as DNA: TGTGCCAGCAGTTCGGACAGGGGCCACGATCAGCCCCAGCATTTT.

This chain's CDR3 is CASTTTREDNEQFF. CDR3 bases: TGTGCCAGCACCACCACGCGGGAGGACAATGAGCAGTTCTTC. This chain links TRBV7-9 with TRBJ2-1, with 8 bases aligning to TRBD2. Germline loops: CDR1 SEHNR, CDR2 FQNEAQ (reference sequence). The V and J ends lost 7 bases and 5 bases, in that order; junction bases with no gene match: 7. CDR3 length: 14 residues.

This chain uses TRBV6-5 with TRBJ1-3, with a possible D match to TRBD1 (6 bases). V was clipped by 6 bases and J by 8 bases, with 17 bases between them. There are 14 residues in the CDR3. The germline gives CDR1 MNHEY, CDR2 SVGAGI. Here the CDR3 reads CASSPGVWTDTIYF. The DNA of the CDR3 is TGTGCCAGCAGCCCAGGGGTCTGGACTGACACCATATATTTT.

The chain has TRBV5-5 and TRBJ2-7, with 8 bases lining up with TRBD2. The V gene's germline CDR1 is SGHKS and CDR2 YYEKEE (reference sequence). There are 15 residues in the CDR3. Trimming removed 2 bases from V and 3 bases from J; junction bases left unmatched: 7. The CDR3 region is CASSLSGLGNYEQYF. CDR3 nucleotides: TGTGCCAGCAGCTTATCGGGACTAGGAAACTACGAGCAGTACTTC.

The genes are TRBV7-9 and TRBJ1-1; no reliable D call. Trimming pared 7 bases from V and 6 bases from J, leaving 12 bases between. CDR1 is SEHNR, CDR2 FQNEAQ, per germline (reference sequence). The CDR3 extends over 12 amino acids. CDR3 in DNA: TGTGCCAGCACCTTGACCGGGTCTGAAGCTTTCTTT. This translates into CASTLTGSEAFF.

This clone is a singleton in its sample. This sequence joins TRBV6-6 and TRBJ2-5; D is ambiguous. V was trimmed by 3 bases and J by 2 bases, leaving 10 bases between them. Germline CDR1 reads MNHNY; CDR2 reads SVGAGI (reference sequence). This CDR3 contains 14 residues. The CDR3 nucleotides are TGTGCCAGCAGTTATGGCGGAAGTCAAGAGACCCAGTACTTC. This gives the protein CASSYGGSQETQYF.

J is TRBJ2-2 and V is TRBV9; the match to TRBD2 covers 12 bases. Germline loops: CDR1 SGDLS, CDR2 YYNGEE. V lost 5 bases to trimming and J lost 5 bases; unmatched junction nucleotides: 13. CDR3 length: 18 residues. The CDR3 region is CASSFETSGRLWTGELFF. CDR3 DNA: TGTGCCAGCAGTTTTGAGACTAGCGGGAGACTGTGGACCGGGGAGCTGTTTTTT.

The chain has TRBV29-1 and TRBJ1-2; D not certain. This CDR3 contains 14 residues. The germline gives CDR1 SQVTM, CDR2 ANQGSEA. Trimming removed 4 bases from V and 4 bases from J, with 16 bases in between. The CDR3 nucleotides read TGCAGCGTTGCTAACGAGGGAGCGGTCTATGGCTACACCTTC. Encoded protein: CSVANEGAVYGYTF.

The chain has TRBV19 and TRBJ1-1; a weak D match, TRBD1 (6 bases). The CDR3 totals 15 residues. Looked up from germline, CDR1 is LNHDA and CDR2 is SQIVND (reference sequence). The V gene lost 2 bases and the J gene lost 6 bases, with 16 bases spanning the gap. The CDR3 coding sequence is TGTGCCAGTAGTATAAGTCAGGGGATAATCGCTGAAGCTTTCTTT. Translating it yields CASSISQGIIAEAFF.

This chain uses TRBV7-3 with TRBJ2-7, with D unresolved. Trimming stripped 4 bases from V and 5 bases from J, with 15 bases between. This CDR3 spans 14 amino acids. In germline, CDR1 is SGHTA, CDR2 FQGTGA. CDR3 region: CASSSTALSDEQYF. CDR3 DNA sequence: TGTGCCAGCAGCTCGACCGCGCTAAGCGACGAGCAGTACTTC.

This chain links TRBV27 with TRBJ2-2; tentative D call: TRBD2 (6 bases). The CDR3 spans 17 residues. V lost 2 bases and J lost 6, with 19 bases in between. CDR1 and CDR2 (germline): MNHEY, SMNVEV (reference sequence). The CDR3 nucleotides are TGTGCCAGCAGTTTAGATCCTAGGAGGGAAAGGGCCGGGGAGCTGTTTTTT. It translates to CASSLDPRRERAGELFF.

The chain uses TRBV6-5 and TRBJ2-2, with D possibly matching TRBD1 (5 bases). The CDR3 is 13 amino acids. V lost 7 bases and J 4 bases, leaving 10 bases between the germline ends. Germline CDR1 is MNHEY and CDR2 is SVGAGI. The CDR3 region has the DNA TGTGCCAGCACCAGGGCCGGCACCGGGGAGCTGTTTTTT. Its protein product is CASTRAGTGELFF.